The entry below gives a single T cell receptor (beta chain) sequence along with its context. The libraries were made with immunoSEQ v3. The assay was immunoSEQ multiplex PCR, and TCRdb's table has in-frame clones only and misses some. The table has just under 60,000 clones, about two thirds seen once; the top ten hold 5.5% to 8.5%. The time point here: pre-treatment sample, taken before nivolumab and TIL therapy. Patients were adults with stage 4 NSCLC. These data are taken from a study of TIL therapy for anti-PD-1-resistant metastatic lung cancer. Study background: Half of patients were current or former smokers.

Trimming cost V 2 bases and J 1 base; bases outside gene matches: 5. Germline CDR1 reads SGHTA; CDR2 reads FQGTGA. CDR3 length equals 17 residues. The V gene is TRBV7-3, the J gene TRBJ2-5; 12 bases are shared with TRBD2. The sequence was collected from a person between 30 and 80 years old with non-small cell lung cancer. Sequences were derived from blood, sampled at baseline. In DNA, the CDR3 is TGTGCCAGCAGCTTAGGTCTAGCGGGAGGGACCCAAGAGACCCAGTACTTC. Its translation is CASSLGLAGGTQETQYF.